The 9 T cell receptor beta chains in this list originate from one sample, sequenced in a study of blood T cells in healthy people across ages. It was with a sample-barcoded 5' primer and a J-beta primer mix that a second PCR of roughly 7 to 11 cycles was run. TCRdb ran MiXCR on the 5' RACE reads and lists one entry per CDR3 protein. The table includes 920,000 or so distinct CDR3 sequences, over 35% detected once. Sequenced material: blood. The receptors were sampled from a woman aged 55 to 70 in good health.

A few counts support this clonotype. The CDR3 sequence: CSARVLAGGPNYNEQFF. In DNA form, the CDR3 reads TGCAGTGCTAGAGTCCTCGCGGGAGGTCCAAACTACAATGAGCAGTTCTTC. This chain connects TRBV20-1 to TRBJ2-1, with 8 bases that match TRBD2. Unmatched junction bases numbered 11, after V lost 1 base and J lost 3 bases. Germline V lookup: CDR1 DFQATT, CDR2 SNEGSKA (reference sequence). The CDR3 has 17 amino acids.

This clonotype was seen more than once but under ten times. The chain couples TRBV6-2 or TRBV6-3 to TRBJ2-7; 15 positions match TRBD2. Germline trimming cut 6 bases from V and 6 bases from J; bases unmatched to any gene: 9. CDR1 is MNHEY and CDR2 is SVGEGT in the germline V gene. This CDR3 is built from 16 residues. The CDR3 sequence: CASSRRTSGRVSEQYF. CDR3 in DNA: TGTGCCAGCAGCCGACGGACTAGCGGGAGGGTGTCCGAGCAGTACTTC.

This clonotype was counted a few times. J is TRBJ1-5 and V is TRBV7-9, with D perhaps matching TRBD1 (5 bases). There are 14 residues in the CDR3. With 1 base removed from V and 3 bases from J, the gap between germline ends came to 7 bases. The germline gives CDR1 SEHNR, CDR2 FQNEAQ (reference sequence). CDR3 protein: CASSLEGYNQPQHF. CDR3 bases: TGTGCCAGCAGCTTAGAGGGGTACAATCAGCCCCAGCATTTT.

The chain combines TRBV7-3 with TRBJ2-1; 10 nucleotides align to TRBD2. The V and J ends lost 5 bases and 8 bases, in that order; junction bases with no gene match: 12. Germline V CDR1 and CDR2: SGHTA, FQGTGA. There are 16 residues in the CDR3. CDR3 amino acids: CASSRSPSAGGDEQFF. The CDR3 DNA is TGTGCCAGCAGCCGCTCCCCCTCAGCGGGAGGGGATGAGCAGTTCTTC. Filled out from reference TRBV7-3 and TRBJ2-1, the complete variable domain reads GAGVSQTPSNKVTEKGKYVELRCDPISGHTALYWYRQSLGQGPEFLIYFQGTGAADDSGLPNDRFFAVRPEGSVSTLKIQRTERGDSAVYLCASSRSPSAGGDEQFFGPGTRLTVL.

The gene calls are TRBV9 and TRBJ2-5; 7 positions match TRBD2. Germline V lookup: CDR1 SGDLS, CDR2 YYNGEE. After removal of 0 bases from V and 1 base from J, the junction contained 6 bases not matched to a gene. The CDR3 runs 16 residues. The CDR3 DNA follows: TGTGCCAGCAGCGTAGGGAGAGCGGGAACCCAAGAGACCCAGTACTTC. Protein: CASSVGRAGTQETQYF. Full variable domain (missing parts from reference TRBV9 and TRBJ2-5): DSGVTQTPKHLITATGQRVTLRCSPRSGDLSVYWYQQSLDQGLQFLIQYYNGEERAKGNILERFSAQQFPDLHSELNLSSLELGDSALYFCASSVGRAGTQETQYFGPGTRLLVL.

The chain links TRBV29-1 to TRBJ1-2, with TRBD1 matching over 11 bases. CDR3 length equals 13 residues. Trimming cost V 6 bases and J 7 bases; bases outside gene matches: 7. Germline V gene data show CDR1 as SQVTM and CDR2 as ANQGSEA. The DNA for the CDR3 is TGCAGCGTACTCCGGACAGGGGGCCTTGGCTACACCTTC. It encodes CSVLRTGGLGYTF.

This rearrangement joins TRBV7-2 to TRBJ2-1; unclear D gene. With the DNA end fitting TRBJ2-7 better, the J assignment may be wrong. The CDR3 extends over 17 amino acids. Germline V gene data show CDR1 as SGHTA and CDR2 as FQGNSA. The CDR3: CASSLDPVISSYNEQYF. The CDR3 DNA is TGTGCCAGCAGCTTAGATCCGGTAATTAGCTCCTACAATGAGCAGTACTTC.

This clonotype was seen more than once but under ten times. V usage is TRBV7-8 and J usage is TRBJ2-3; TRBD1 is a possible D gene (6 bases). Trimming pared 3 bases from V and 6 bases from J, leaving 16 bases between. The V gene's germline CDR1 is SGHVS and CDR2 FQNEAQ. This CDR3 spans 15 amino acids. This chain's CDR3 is CASSLDGGFYDTQYF. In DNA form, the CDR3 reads TGTGCCAGCAGCTTGGATGGGGGCTTCTACGATACGCAGTATTTT. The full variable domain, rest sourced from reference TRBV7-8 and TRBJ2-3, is GAGVSQSPRYKVAKRGQDVALRCDPISGHVSLFWYQQALGQGPEFLTYFQNEAQLDKSGLPSDRFFAERPEGSVSTLKIQRTQQEDSAVYLCASSLDGGFYDTQYFGPGTRLTVL.

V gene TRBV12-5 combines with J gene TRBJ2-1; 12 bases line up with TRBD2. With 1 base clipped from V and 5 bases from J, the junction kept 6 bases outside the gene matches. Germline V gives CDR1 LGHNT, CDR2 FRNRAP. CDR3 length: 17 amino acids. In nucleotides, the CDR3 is TGTGCTAGTGGTTTGGGAGTACTAGCGGGAGGTCACAATGAGCAGTTCTTC. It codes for CASGLGVLAGGHNEQFF.